There are many counts of the clone carrying this T cell receptor beta chain. What it binds is unknown. The sample is drawn from a study of T cell repertoires in cytomegalovirus infection. TCRdb used MiXCR to reprocess the reads, holding one entry per CDR3 protein. The sample contains around 120,000 distinct CDR3 sequences, 20% to 30% of which appear only once. The specimen was PBMCs, sequenced either directly or after in vitro stimulation (not recorded which). The clonotype originates from a human donor in good health (CMV status not recorded). Some clones in this sample may be carry-over from other donors' samples.

For the CDR3, the DNA is TGTGCCAGCAGACCCGCCCTCGGCGGGACCTACGAGCAGTACTTC. It is translated as CASRPALGGTYEQYF. The chain combines TRBV7-2 with TRBJ2-7; D might be TRBD2 (6 bases). Trimming shortened V by 6 bases and J by 2 bases, and 17 bases separated the two germline ends. The CDR3 consists of 15 residues. From germline, CDR1 is SGHTA and CDR2 FQGNSA.